This entry concerns a single T cell receptor beta chain. A sample-barcoded 5' primer and a J-beta primer mix were used in a second PCR of about 7 to 12 cycles. TCRdb reanalysed the 5' RACE reads using MiXCR and keeps one entry per CDR3 protein. The table includes 780,000 or so distinct CDR3 sequences, approximately 60% detected once. This entry belongs to a study of blood T cells in healthy people across ages. V was trimmed by 5 bases and J by 8 bases, leaving 16 bases between them. The CDR3 has 14 amino acids. The rearrangement links TRBV12-3 or TRBV12-4 to TRBJ2-1, with D tentatively TRBD1 (5 bases). The TCR comes from a man between 40 and 49 years old in good health. Sequencing was carried out using blood. The CDR3 DNA follows: TGTGCCAGCAGTGTATCTTGGGGCGGATATGAGCAGTTCTTC. Encoded protein: CASSVSWGGYEQFF.